What follows is one TCR beta chain and its context. This clone was counted only a few times. The antigen it recognizes is unknown. No base quality information exists; no much larger clone differs at one position. Each donor gave one peripheral blood draw, approximately 120 mL on average, collected into heparinised tubes. Using a panel that included CD45RO, CCR7, CD25, CD127, CD95 and CD27, naive, central memory, regulatory and stem cell-like memory CD4+ T cells were sorted on a BD FACSAria II. All sorted populations exceeded 98% purity. PBMCs were separated immediately by Lymphoprep density gradient centrifugation and were stained directly, without being cultured. Samples were stained and sorted in pairs, with one healthy donor and one patient per experiment, so that batch effects were minimized. CDR3 length: 18 amino acids, cysteine to phenylalanine. Just the 54-base CDR3 DNA is kept, in frame starting at base 1. Looking up the germline V gene yields CDR1 LGHNA and CDR2 YNFKEQ. Trimming takes 4 bases from V and 0 bases from J, and the germline ends sit 21 bases apart.

This sample is drawn from a study of beta chain features in type 1 diabetes (dated by TCRdb to the late 2010s). With regard to the full study: Patients and healthy donors did not differ in mean age, gender distribution, total cell number or subset yield. A total of over 90,000,000 sorted cells were examined across all samples, and a strong correlation was observed between cell number per subset and RNA yield. In the study, TCRB repertoires of sorted circulating CD4+ T cell subsets from recently diagnosed type 1 diabetes patients were compared with those of matched healthy donors. Regulatory and stem cell-like memory subsets were isolated from only 8 patients and roughly eight healthy donors, whereas naive and central memory subsets came from all 30 or so donors. Paper-wide results and their limitations: Fewer insertions and more nucleotide deletions at VDJ recombination sites were observed in patients with type 1 diabetes, implying thymic rearrangement abnormalities. Type 1 diabetes patients showed a moderate but significant shortening of TCRB CDR3 length in all four CD4+ subsets. Because small numbers of individuals were included in the HLA sub-analyses, any influence of HLA type on TCRB rearrangement was left unresolved. PCR might favor shorter templates, but patient and control samples were amplified and corrected together, so any skew would affect both groups equally. The naive, central memory and regulatory TCRB repertoires appeared to resemble one another more closely among patients than among healthy donors. Because cDNA rather than genomic DNA was sequenced, highly expressing activated cells could have been over-represented, although no difference in activation and CD3 levels was found between groups.

All of the isolated RNA was reverse transcribed with the High Capacity cDNA Reverse Transcription Kit, so expressed TCRB transcripts were sequenced. Naive, central memory and regulatory T cell samples underwent deep immunoSEQ sequencing, averaging around 3.9 million total reads per sample. Sorted cells were lysed in RLT buffer, and RNA was extracted using DNase-treated RNeasy Micro or Mini kits according to cell number. To prevent cross-contamination, every cell subset was processed on its own, while patient and healthy donor samples were processed together. TCRB sequences were amplified from cDNA with the immunoSEQ multiplex PCR, producing 87-bp fragments spanning the CDR3 region. Sequencing of the amplicons was performed on the Illumina HiSeq platform. The published analysis was carried out like this. Synthetic template baselines were used to correct PCR bias computationally, reads within Hamming distance 2 were collapsed together, and singletons that could not be merged were discarded. Reads were aligned to IMGT to assign V, D and J genes, CDR3 length, and insertions or deletions at six rearrangement sites. Clonotype counts were normalized to sorted cell number within each subset before computing true diversity and Gini coefficients with the tcR R package. The overlap coefficient, calculated on TCRB nucleotide sequences, was used to quantify repertoire sharing. Entries here come from immuneACCESS through TCRdb and include only in-frame sequences with V and J called. Some clones fail to appear in such tables; in the studies checked, an unresolved V gene covers under half of the shortfall, and the cause of the remainder is unknown. The DNA was the basis for D and trimming; V, J and clone size are from that table. The sample table records over 100,000 clones; about 16% of these occur just once. Jointly, the top ten make up 2% to 3% of the sample.

The sequenced material came from central memory CD4+ T cells from blood. The sequence derives from a man aged 25-40 years with type 1 diabetes. Recombination joined TRBV4-2 with TRBJ1-1, with no confident D gene call. The nucleotides read TGTGCCAGCAGCCCCTCGGGCCAGACACGTTCCATGAACACTGAAGCTTTCTTT. It is translated as CASSPSGQTRSMNTEAFF.